The 30 T cell receptor beta chains presented below share a single source sample, sequenced in a study of blood T cell repertoires in COVID-19. Clones were read by immunoSEQ multiplex PCR, and TCRdb kept only the in-frame ones, dropping some. This sample has 350,000 or so clones, with around 88% found just once. Material: peripheral blood. These receptors originate from a young man with active or convalescent COVID-19.

In this sample, this clone turned up a few times. The chain carries TRBV5-1 and TRBJ1-3; D not resolved. Germline V lookup: CDR1 SGHRS, CDR2 YFSETQ. V was cut by 7 bases and J by 0 bases, with 11 bases left in between. The CDR3 sequence is 14 residues long. CDR3 sequence: CASSTDISGNTIYF. CDR3 DNA sequence: TGCGCCAGCTCCACTGACATCTCTGGAAACACCATATATTTT.

This sequence joins TRBV6-5 and TRBJ2-5; a possible D gene is TRBD2 (5 bases). The CDR3 has 13 amino acids. V lost 7 bases and J lost 5, with 14 bases in between. The germline gives CDR1 MNHEY, CDR2 SVGAGI. As DNA, the CDR3 is TGTGCCAGCAAGCTGGGTGGGAGCGAGACCCAGTACTTC. Its translation is CASKLGGSETQYF.

The rearrangement links TRBV30 to TRBJ2-1; D possibly corresponds to TRBD2 (6 bases). CDR3 size: 15 residues. The V gene's germline CDR1 is GTSNPN and CDR2 SVGIG (reference sequence). V lost 0 bases to trimming and J lost 7 bases, with 16 bases between them. CDR3 sequence: CAWSVGRQLNNEQFF. In DNA, the CDR3 is TGTGCCTGGAGTGTAGGGAGGCAGTTAAATAATGAGCAGTTCTTC.

The chain uses TRBV30 and TRBJ1-2; D not certain. Trimming left V 1 base short and J 4 bases short, with 4 bases between. The CDR3 sequence is 11 residues long. Germline lookup yields CDR1 GTSNPN and CDR2 SVGIG (reference sequence). The CDR3 spells CAWSAGYGYTF. The CDR3 DNA reads as TGTGCCTGGAGTGCGGGCTATGGCTACACCTTC.

This clone has just one count. The CDR3: CASSQEGQGALNSPLHF. As DNA, the CDR3 is TGTGCCAGCAGCCAAGAGGGACAGGGGGCCTTGAATTCACCCCTCCACTTT. The rearrangement joins TRBV4-2 to TRBJ1-6; 12 nucleotides line up with TRBD1. The CDR3 is made up of 17 amino acids. Germline V lookup: CDR1 LGHNA, CDR2 YNFKEQ. J was trimmed by 7 bases and V by 0 bases; bases with no gene match: 4.

The chain has TRBV3-1 (or the pseudogene TRBV3-2) and TRBJ2-3, with D possibly being TRBD2 (6 bases). CDR3 length: 16 residues. V gave up 7 bases and J gave up 2 bases, with 19 bases separating them. The germline CDR1 and CDR2 sequences are LGHDT and YNNKEL (reference sequence). CDR3 sequence reads: CASTARGGVLTDTQYF. The CDR3 nucleotides read TGTGCCAGCACCGCCAGAGGCGGGGTTCTCACAGATACGCAGTATTTT.

CDR3 amino acids: CAWSTGASVYEQYF. The CDR3 region has the DNA TGTGCCTGGAGTACTGGGGCATCTGTCTACGAGCAGTACTTC. The V call is TRBV30, the J call TRBJ2-7, with D tentatively TRBD1 (5 bases). The germline V gene has CDR1 GTSNPN and CDR2 SVGIG (reference sequence). V dropped 2 bases and J dropped 3 bases, with 14 bases sitting between them. This CDR3 has 14 amino acids.

CDR3 sequence reads: CASSGQQNTEAFF. The CDR3 nucleotides are TGTGCCAGCAGTGGGCAACAGAACACTGAAGCTTTCTTT. The V gene is TRBV2, the J gene TRBJ1-1; the D is unclear. The CDR3 runs to 13 residues. The germline V gene encodes CDR1 SNHLY and CDR2 FYNNEI. V lost 4 bases and J lost 1, with 7 bases in between. Full variable domain (outside the CDR3, taken from reference TRBV2 and TRBJ1-1): EPEVTQTPSHQVTQMGQEVILRCVPISNHLYFYWYRQILGQKVEFLVSFYNNEISEKSEIFDDQFSVERPDGSNFTLKIRSTKLEDSAMYFCASSGQQNTEAFFGQGTRLTVV.

The genes are TRBV5-4 and TRBJ2-3, with 12 bases matching TRBD2. V was pared by 0 bases and J by 3 bases, with 2 bases of the junction left unmatched. This CDR3 has 16 residues. The V gene's germline CDR1 is SGHNT and CDR2 YYREEE (reference sequence). CDR3 sequence reads: CASSLGLAGDTDTQYF. CDR3 DNA sequence: TGTGCCAGCAGCTTGGGACTAGCGGGGGATACAGATACGCAGTATTTT.

The chain uses TRBV11-3 and TRBJ1-2, with 10 bases matching TRBD1. This CDR3 has 15 amino acids. Germline assignment: CDR1 SGHNT and CDR2 YENEEA. V was clipped by 5 bases and J by 5 bases; unmatched bases: 8. The CDR3 loop is CASSPEGQGLYGYTF. In nucleotides, the CDR3 is TGTGCCAGCAGCCCCGAGGGACAGGGGCTATATGGCTACACCTTC.

This clone was seen a handful of times. The V call is TRBV18, the J call TRBJ2-2, with D possibly being TRBD1 (6 bases). The V gene lost 6 bases and the J gene lost 6 bases, with 14 bases spanning the gap. CDR1 is KGHSH, CDR2 LQKENI, per germline. CDR3 size: 14 residues. DNA of the CDR3: TGTGCCAGCTCGTACCGCAGGGGAGCCGGGGAGCTGTTTTTT. Protein sequence: CASSYRRGAGELFF.

The V call is TRBV27, the J call TRBJ1-1; TRBD1 aligns across 9 bases. The germline CDR1 and CDR2 sequences are MNHEY and SMNVEV (reference sequence). The junction had 1 base not matched to a gene; V was cut back by 5 bases and J by 0 bases. The CDR3 consists of 14 residues. The CDR3 is CASSRDRVNTEAFF. The CDR3 DNA reads as TGTGCCAGCAGTCGGGACAGGGTGAACACTGAAGCTTTCTTT.

This rearrangement joins TRBV30 to TRBJ1-2, with D possibly being TRBD1 (6 bases). The CDR3 has 11 amino acids. Germline V gene sequence: CDR1 GTSNPN, CDR2 SVGIG (reference sequence). V was shortened by 8 bases and J by 8 bases, with 15 bases between the two germline ends. CDR3 sequence (DNA): TGTGCCAACCTGGACAGCATCGGCTACACCTTC. It is translated as CANLDSIGYTF. The whole variable domain, remainder taken from reference TRBV30 and TRBJ1-2, is SQTIHQWPATLVQPVGSPLSLECTVEGTSNPNLYWYRQAAGRGLQLLFYSVGIGQISSEVPQNLSASRPQDRQFILSSKKLLLSDSGFYLCANLDSIGYTFGSGTRLTVV.

This rearrangement joins TRBV28 to TRBJ1-5, with D possibly being TRBD1 (5 bases). The CDR3 loop spans 17 amino acids. The V gene's germline CDR1 is MDHEN and CDR2 SYDVKM. With 4 bases removed from V and 7 bases from J, the gap between germline ends came to 23 bases. CDR3 sequence: CASSSARGGSIIQPQHF. The CDR3 DNA is TGTGCCAGCAGTTCTGCCCGGGGGGGGAGTATCATCCAGCCCCAGCATTTT.

On this clone itself: Other DNA variants within this sample encode the same CDR3. This chain connects TRBV7-2 to TRBJ1-5; no clear D gene. This CDR3 region has 14 residues. The V gene lost 5 bases and the J gene lost 2 bases, with 10 bases spanning the gap. Germline CDR1 is SGHTA and CDR2 is FQGNSA. The CDR3 DNA is TGTGCCAGCAGCCACCCTGGAGGCAATCAGCCCCAGCATTTT. It translates to CASSHPGGNQPQHF. The variable domain in full, completed from reference TRBV7-2 and TRBJ1-5, reads GAGVSQSPSNKVTEKGKDVELRCDPISGHTALYWYRQSLGQGLEFLIYFQGNSAPDKSGLPSDRFSAERTGGSVSTLTIQRTQQEDSAVYLCASSHPGGNQPQHFGDGTRLSIL.

This sequence joins TRBV18 and TRBJ2-3; D ambiguous. The germline V and J ends were trimmed by 3 bases and 4 bases, with 11 bases remaining between them. CDR3 length: 14 residues. The germline V gene has CDR1 KGHSH and CDR2 LQKENI. In DNA form, the CDR3 reads TGTGCCAGCTCACCTTCCTCCCCCCCAGATACGCAGTATTTT. This translates into CASSPSSPPDTQYF.

The rearrangement links TRBV7-2 to TRBJ1-1; D not certain. The CDR3 is 11 residues long. Germline CDR1 reads SGHTA; CDR2 reads FQGNSA. The ends were cut back, 4 bases at V and 4 bases at J, with 4 bases in the middle. CDR3 nucleotides: TGTGCCAGCAGCTCCTCCACTGAAGCTTTCTTT. It is translated as CASSSSTEAFF. The full variable domain, in which reference TRBV7-2 and TRBJ1-1 provide the parts outside the CDR3, is GAGVSQSPSNKVTEKGKDVELRCDPISGHTALYWYRQSLGQGLEFLIYFQGNSAPDKSGLPSDRFSAERTGGSVSTLTIQRTQQEDSAVYLCASSSSTEAFFGQGTRLTVV.

This chain connects TRBV30 to TRBJ1-4; D remains ambiguous. V gave up 0 bases and J gave up 6 bases, with 11 bases separating them. The CDR3 spans 14 residues. Germline-derived CDR1 and CDR2 are GTSNPN and SVGIG (reference sequence). CDR3 region: CAWSVPGLYEKLFF. The CDR3 coding sequence is TGTGCCTGGAGTGTTCCGGGGTTATATGAAAAACTGTTTTTT.

V is TRBV4-3 and J is TRBJ2-1, with D maybe TRBD2 (6 bases). Germline lookup yields CDR1 LGHNA and CDR2 YSLEER. Trimming removed 1 base from V and 4 bases from J, with 14 bases in between. This CDR3 spans 16 amino acids. The CDR3 protein is CASSQVPGELYNEQFF. DNA of the CDR3: TGCGCCAGCAGCCAAGTACCGGGAGAGCTTTACAATGAGCAGTTCTTC.

CDR3 coding DNA: TGTGCCAGCAGTGAAGTACGGGGGATTAAAAAGACCCAGTACTTC. Amino acids: CASSEVRGIKKTQYF. The rearrangement links TRBV2 to TRBJ2-5; TRBD2 is a possible D gene (6 bases). The germline V gene encodes CDR1 SNHLY and CDR2 FYNNEI. This CDR3 has 15 residues. Trimming shortened V by 1 base and J by 6 bases, and 15 bases separated the two germline ends.

This rearrangement joins TRBV11-2 to TRBJ2-1; 7 bases are shared with TRBD2. The CDR3 covers 16 residues. The V segment lost 6 bases and the J segment 12 bases; nucleotides outside the gene matches: 20. Germline CDR1 and CDR2: SGHAT and FQNNGV. CDR3 nucleotide sequence: TGTGCCAGCAGTCAAACTCCGGGACTACTTGGCTTCAGGCAGTTCTTC. The encoded protein is CASSQTPGLLGFRQFF.

The V gene is TRBV2, the J gene TRBJ2-7, with 10 bases fitting TRBD2. V dropped 11 bases and J dropped 2; count of bases not matched to a gene: 6. This CDR3 region has 13 residues. CDR1 and CDR2 (germline): SNHLY, FYNNEI. CDR3 in amino acids: CAGLAGEAYEQYF. Here the CDR3 DNA reads TGTGCCGGTCTAGCGGGAGAGGCCTACGAGCAGTACTTC.

The chain carries TRBV4-2 and TRBJ1-2; D is undetermined. Looked up from germline, CDR1 is LGHNA and CDR2 is YNFKEQ. Trimming removed 0 bases at V and 0 bases at J, with 8 bases between. The CDR3 extends over 15 amino acids. The CDR3 sequence: CASSQEAAANYGYTF. As DNA, the CDR3 is TGTGCCAGCAGCCAAGAAGCGGCGGCTAACTATGGCTACACCTTC.

This clone was picked up one time. The chain is built from TRBV7-9 and TRBJ1-1, with TRBD1 matching 9 bases. The V gene's germline CDR1 is SEHNR and CDR2 FQNEAQ (reference sequence). After removal of 2 bases from V and 6 bases from J, the junction contained 7 bases not matched to a gene. CDR3 length: 15 residues. The DNA of the CDR3 is TGTGCCAGCAGCTTATCGGGACAGGGTTTCTCTGAAGCTTTCTTT. Protein: CASSLSGQGFSEAFF.

The chain couples TRBV19 to TRBJ2-5, with 8 nucleotides matching TRBD1. This CDR3 comprises 16 residues. Unmatched junction bases numbered 6, after V lost 0 bases and J lost 3 bases. Germline CDR1 LNHDA, CDR2 SQIVND (reference sequence). CDR3 loop: CASSIDLRTGKETQYF. DNA of the CDR3: TGTGCCAGTAGTATAGATCTAAGGACAGGGAAAGAGACCCAGTACTTC.

The V and J genes are TRBV19 and TRBJ2-7, with a tentative D call TRBD2 (5 bases). V was clipped by 0 bases and J by 3 bases, with 9 bases between them. The V gene's germline CDR1 is LNHDA and CDR2 SQIVND (reference sequence). This CDR3 spans 14 amino acids. The CDR3 is CASSIDQGLYEQYF. The CDR3 nucleotides are TGTGCCAGTAGTATAGATCAAGGACTCTACGAGCAGTACTTC.

The chain recombines TRBV2 with TRBJ2-1, with 16 bases identical to TRBD2. The germline CDR1 and CDR2 sequences are SNHLY and FYNNEI. This CDR3 region has 16 residues. The trim removed 7 bases at V and 10 bases at J, leaving 10 bases unmatched. In DNA form, the CDR3 reads TGTGCCAGCAAAACCGGGACTAGCGGGAGGGCCGGGGAGCAGTTCTTC. The encoded protein is CASKTGTSGRAGEQFF. Variable domain in full (rest from reference TRBV2 and TRBJ2-1): EPEVTQTPSHQVTQMGQEVILRCVPISNHLYFYWYRQILGQKVEFLVSFYNNEISEKSEIFDDQFSVERPDGSNFTLKIRSTKLEDSAMYFCASKTGTSGRAGEQFFGPGTRLTVL.

The V and J genes are TRBV2 and TRBJ1-1; a possible D gene is TRBD1 (5 bases). The CDR3 covers 14 residues. Germline assignment: CDR1 SNHLY and CDR2 FYNNEI. Trimming shortened V by 4 bases and J by 2 bases, and 11 bases separated the two germline ends. The CDR3 sequence: CASSGSGVNTEAFF. The DNA of the CDR3 is TGTGCCAGCAGTGGGTCGGGGGTCAACACTGAAGCTTTCTTT.

This clone was found a few times. V is TRBV4-2 and J is TRBJ1-6; a weak D match, TRBD1 (6 bases). This CDR3 region has 15 residues. Germline CDR1 and CDR2: LGHNA and YNFKEQ. With 0 bases removed from V and 7 bases from J, the gap between germline ends came to 10 bases. CDR3 region: CASSQENRANSPLHF. CDR3 DNA: TGTGCCAGCAGCCAAGAGAACAGGGCAAATTCACCCCTCCACTTT.

The CDR3 is CASSFFRSGETQYF. The CDR3 coding sequence is TGTGCCAGCAGCTTTTTCCGGTCGGGAGAGACCCAGTACTTC. The chain uses TRBV7-2 and TRBJ2-5; no reliable D call. Trimming stripped 3 bases from V and 4 bases from J, with 12 bases between. CDR1 is SGHTA and CDR2 is FQGNSA in the germline V gene. CDR3 length: 14 residues. The variable domain in full, completed from reference TRBV7-2 and TRBJ2-5, reads GAGVSQSPSNKVTEKGKDVELRCDPISGHTALYWYRQSLGQGLEFLIYFQGNSAPDKSGLPSDRFSAERTGGSVSTLTIQRTQQEDSAVYLCASSFFRSGETQYFGPGTRLLVL.